These T cell receptor beta chains were read from a single sample in a study of T cell responses to AZD1222 COVID-19 vaccine. TCRdb's table, derived via immunoSEQ multiplex PCR, lists solely in-frame clones and lacks some. The table shows about 140,000 clones, with over 85% occurring only once. The sample consisted of peripheral blood, taken on day 0 of AZD1222 vaccination. These TCRs come from an adult in good health. Each CDR3 is given with its conserved first and last residue. A D gene is named only where the DNA matches it firmly. Rows may omit the clone size; those that give it use once, few, many or a size class.

D gene,clone size,J gene,V gene,CDR3 DNA,CDR3 protein
TRBD1,NA,TRBJ1-5,TRBV28,TGTGCCAGCAGCGATCCCCGGAGGGACAGCCAACTGTATAGCAATCAGCCCCAGCATTTT,CASSDPRRDSQLYSNQPQHF
NA,once,TRBJ1-2,TRBV5-6,TGTGCCAGCAGCTCCTCCAGTCAAGGGGCCCCTTACGGCTACACCTTC,CASSSSSQGAPYGYTF
NA,NA,TRBJ2-7,TRBV25-1,TGTGCCAGCAGTGCCCAGGACGGTACCTACGAGCAGTACTTC,CASSAQDGTYEQYF
NA,NA,TRBJ1-2,TRBV2,TGTGCCAGCAGGGATCCTTGGAACTATGGCTACACCTTC,CASRDPWNYGYTF
NA,NA,TRBJ2-2,TRBV10-3,TGTGCCATCTCCCTACTGAGTCTCACCGGGGAGCTGTTTTTT,CAISLLSLTGELFF
TRBD1,NA,TRBJ1-1,TRBV9,TGTGCCAGCAGCTCCCGGGACAGGTTTATCACTGAAGCTTTCTTT,CASSSRDRFITEAFF
TRBD1,NA,TRBJ1-4,TRBV30,TGTGCCTGGAGACCCGGGACAGGCCTCTTTAACACTAATGAAAAACTGTTTTTT,CAWRPGTGLFNTNEKLFF
NA,NA,TRBJ2-7,TRBV19,TGTGCCAGTAGTATATCCGGGGTTCCCTACGAGCAGTACTTC,CASSISGVPYEQYF
NA,NA,TRBJ2-1,TRBV4-1,TGCGCCAGCAGCCAACATTTTACCCCGTACAATGAGCAGTTCTTC,CASSQHFTPYNEQFF
TRBD2,NA,TRBJ2-7,TRBV5-4,TGTGCCAGCAGCTTGGCGGGGGGGGCCGGGGGCGAGCAGTACTTC,CASSLAGGAGGEQYF
NA,NA,TRBJ1-2,TRBV6-6,TGTGCCAGCAGCCGGAATAGCTATGGCTACACCTTC,CASSRNSYGYTF
NA,NA,TRBJ1-1,TRBV7-6,TGTGCCAGCAGCCCCAGGGCAGGGGCGGGTGACACTGAAGCTTTCTTT,CASSPRAGAGDTEAFF
TRBD1,NA,TRBJ1-5,TRBV15,TGTGCCACCAGCAGAGATGTCGGACAGGGCAATCAGCCCCAGCATTTT,CATSRDVGQGNQPQHF
TRBD1,NA,TRBJ1-2,TRBV5-4,TGTGCCAGCAGCCCCGGGACAGGGGCCTTCTATGGCTACACCTTC,CASSPGTGAFYGYTF
NA,once,TRBJ2-1,TRBV5-1,TGCGCCAGCAGCTTGGGGTCAAAATGGGAGCAGTTCTTC,CASSLGSKWEQFF
TRBD1,NA,TRBJ1-2,TRBV5-1,TGCGCCAGCAGCTTGGAACAGGGGGATGGCTACACCTTC,CASSLEQGDGYTF
TRBD1,NA,TRBJ1-2,TRBV5-4,TGTGCCAGCACCCGACAGGGGCGGTTGGAAGGCTACACCTTC,CASTRQGRLEGYTF
TRBD1,NA,TRBJ2-7,TRBV5-1,TGCGCCAGCAGCGGCAAGGGACAGTGGATCTACGAGCAGTACTTC,CASSGKGQWIYEQYF
NA,NA,TRBJ2-2,TRBV7-3,TGTGCCAGCAGCTCCCAGGGTGGCACCGGGGAGCTGTTTTTT,CASSSQGGTGELFF
NA,NA,TRBJ1-2,TRBV5-1,TGCGCCAGCAGCTTGTCGTCAGATCTTGATGGCTACACCTTC,CASSLSSDLDGYTF
NA,NA,TRBJ1-1,TRBV6-2/TRBV6-3,TGTGCCAGCAGCCCCGTAGGGCCCCCTGAAGCTTTCTTT,CASSPVGPPEAFF
NA,NA,TRBJ1-4,TRBV28,TGTGCCAGTATCAAAACGGGACGGGTAAATGAAAAACTGTTTTTT,CASIKTGRVNEKLFF
NA,NA,TRBJ2-3,TRBV19,TGTGCCAGTAGTATAGATCTTAAGAAGAAAAGGACAGATACGCAGTATTTT,CASSIDLKKKRTDTQYF
NA,NA,TRBJ2-1,TRBV7-3,TGTGCCAGCAGCGGACGGAGCTATAACAATGAGCAGTTCTTC,CASSGRSYNNEQFF
NA,once,TRBJ1-1,TRBV4-1,TGCGCCAGCAGCCAAGAAAGACCGTTGAACACTGAAGCTTTCTTT,CASSQERPLNTEAFF
TRBD2,NA,TRBJ2-7,TRBV15,TGTGCCACCAGCAGAGAACGGGCGGGGGCCTACGAGCAGTACTTC,CATSRERAGAYEQYF
NA,NA,TRBJ2-3,TRBV27,TGTGCCAGCACCCAACCCGGACAGGGAGGGTTAGCAGATACGCAGTATTTT,CASTQPGQGGLADTQYF
TRBD2,NA,TRBJ2-1,TRBV18,TGTGCCAGCTCACCTATAGCGGGAGGCGTCTACAATGAGCAGTTCTTC,CASSPIAGGVYNEQFF
NA,NA,TRBJ2-1,TRBV13,TGTGCCTCGCGACGCTCGATCTCCTACAATGAGCAGTTCTTC,CASRRSISYNEQFF
NA,NA,TRBJ1-2,TRBV28,TGTGCCAGCAGTTTACGTGTGGGGGGTAACTATGGCTACACCTTC,CASSLRVGGNYGYTF
NA,NA,TRBJ1-3,TRBV7-2,TGTGCCAGCAGCCATGAAACTGGAAACACCATATATTTT,CASSHETGNTIYF
NA,NA,TRBJ2-1,TRBV7-9,TGTGCCAGCAGCCCAAACCCTAGACAGGCACTAAGCTCCTACAATGAGCAGTTCTTC,CASSPNPRQALSSYNEQFF
NA,NA,TRBJ2-6,TRBV4-1,TGCGCCAGCAGCCAAGGACAAACCCGCTCTGGGGCCAACGTCCTGACTTTC,CASSQGQTRSGANVLTF
TRBD2,NA,TRBJ2-5,TRBV5-4,TGTGCCAGCACCCCCGGGGGTAGCGGGAGCTTGGAGACCCAGTACTTC,CASTPGGSGSLETQYF
TRBD1,NA,TRBJ2-5,TRBV11-2,TGTGCCAGCAGCTTAGGCATGGGCAGGGGGCAAGAGACCCAGTACTTC,CASSLGMGRGQETQYF
NA,NA,TRBJ1-2,TRBV5-4,TGTGCCAGCAGCCCGGACAGCTATGGCTACACCTTC,CASSPDSYGYTF
NA,few,TRBJ1-6,TRBV11-2,TGTGCCAGCAGTTCGACACTCCATAATTCACCCCTCCACTTT,CASSSTLHNSPLHF
NA,NA,TRBJ1-1,TRBV5-5,TGTGCCAGCAGCTTGCTTCCAAACATGAACACTGAAGCTTTCTTT,CASSLLPNMNTEAFF
TRBD2,NA,TRBJ2-7,TRBV9,TGTGCCAGCAGCGTAGGACTAGCGGGAGGTACCTACGAGCAGTACTTC,CASSVGLAGGTYEQYF
TRBD1,once,TRBJ2-6,TRBV19,TGTGCCAGTAGTATAGTAGGGGGACAGGGAGTCTCTGGGGCCAACGTCCTGACTTTC,CASSIVGGQGVSGANVLTF
TRBD1,NA,TRBJ1-5,TRBV6-5,TGTGCCAGCAGGCCACAGGGGAATCAGCCCCAGCATTTT,CASRPQGNQPQHF
TRBD1,NA,TRBJ2-2,TRBV7-3,TGTGCCAGCAGCTTAGAGCGACAGGGAGTCGGGGAGCTGTTTTTT,CASSLERQGVGELFF
NA,NA,TRBJ2-3,TRBV5-4,TGTGCCAGCAGCTTCCGGTACACAGATACGCAGTATTTT,CASSFRYTDTQYF
NA,NA,TRBJ2-3,TRBV4-2,TGTGCCAGCAGCCAAGATTTTTACTCGACAGATACGCAGTATTTT,CASSQDFYSTDTQYF
TRBD2,NA,TRBJ2-1,TRBV27,TGTGCCAGCAGTTTATCGCCCGGGAGGGCCTACAATGAGCAGTTCTTC,CASSLSPGRAYNEQFF
TRBD2,many,TRBJ2-3,TRBV28,TGTGCCAGCACAACTAGCGGGAGTATCACAGATACGCAGTATTTT,CASTTSGSITDTQYF
NA,once,TRBJ1-2,TRBV28,TGTGCCAGCAGCGAGGGGTGGGTCCTGCTCAGGGTTCATGGCTACACCTTC,CASSEGWVLLRVHGYTF
NA,NA,TRBJ1-1,TRBV18,TGTGCCAGCTCACCACGGAGGGGACAAGAGCACGGGGACACTGAAGCTTTCTTT,CASSPRRGQEHGDTEAFF
TRBD2,NA,TRBJ2-1,TRBV27,TGTGCCAGCAGTTCGGGGGGTTGGCAGTTCTTC,CASSSGGWQFF
TRBD2,NA,TRBJ2-7,TRBV28,TGTGCCAGTGCGAGGACTAGCGTGTACGAGCAGTACTTC,CASARTSVYEQYF
NA,NA,TRBJ2-5,TRBV2,TGTGCCAGCACCATGTACCAAGAGACCCAGTACTTC,CASTMYQETQYF
NA,NA,TRBJ1-1,TRBV30,TGTGCCTGGAGTGCGGAAGTGAGGACTGAAGCTTTCTTT,CAWSAEVRTEAFF
NA,NA,TRBJ1-1,TRBV5-5,TGTGCCAGCAGCTTGGCCGGGGCGAACACTGAAGCTTTCTTT,CASSLAGANTEAFF